The 26 T cell receptor beta chains below all came from one sample that was sequenced in a study of T cell repertoires in ileal Crohn's disease. Some clones are missing from TCRdb's copy, which holds only in-frame ones; the method was immunoSEQ multiplex PCR. The sample has around 4,800 clones; around 86% are singletons. The sequenced sample consisted of ileal tissue. These receptors were obtained from an adult with Crohn's disease.

There are a few counts of this clone. The chain links TRBV19 to TRBJ1-2, with 10 bases identical to TRBD1. Germline V gene data show CDR1 as LNHDA and CDR2 as SQIVND (reference sequence). The CDR3 loop spans 13 amino acids. The V gene end was trimmed by 5 bases and the J gene end by 5 bases; junction bases not matched to a gene: 2. The CDR3 nucleotides read TGTGCCAGTAGTCCGGACAGGGGGTATGGCTACACCTTC. It codes for CASSPDRGYGYTF.

The V gene is TRBV4-2, the J gene TRBJ2-5; a weak D match, TRBD1 (6 bases). Germline CDR1 LGHNA, CDR2 YNFKEQ. Deletions cut 1 base from V and 2 bases from J, with 11 bases between. This CDR3 spans 15 amino acids. The CDR3 nucleotides are TGTGCCAGCAGCCAAGCACACCAGGGGCAAGAGACCCAGTACTTC. Amino acids: CASSQAHQGQETQYF.

The chain combines TRBV18 with TRBJ1-1, with no clear D. The germline gives CDR1 KGHSH, CDR2 LQKENI. V dropped 5 bases and J dropped 1 base, with 8 bases sitting between them. This CDR3 region has 13 residues. The CDR3 protein is CASSTQENTEAFF. The CDR3 bases are TGTGCCAGCTCAACCCAGGAGAACACTGAAGCTTTCTTT.

This chain connects TRBV29-1 to TRBJ2-5, with 8 positions matching TRBD2. Trimming took 4 bases from V and 3 from J; bases not matched to a gene: 4. The CDR3 sequence is 13 residues long. Germline loops: CDR1 SQVTM, CDR2 ANQGSEA. CDR3 region: CSVAWRGEETQYF. In nucleotides, the CDR3 is TGCAGCGTTGCCTGGCGGGGGGAAGAGACCCAGTACTTC.

The chain joins TRBV2 to TRBJ2-1, with a tentative D call TRBD1 (7 bases). Trimming took off 2 bases at V and 5 bases at J, with 13 bases between the two ends. CDR1 and CDR2 (germline): SNHLY, FYNNEI. The CDR3 is made up of 15 amino acids. The CDR3 reads CASSERRDRDNEQFF. In DNA form, the CDR3 reads TGTGCCAGCAGTGAAAGGCGGGACAGAGACAATGAGCAGTTCTTC. Based on the CDR3 plus reference TRBV2 and TRBJ2-1, the full variable domain is EPEVTQTPSHQVTQMGQEVILRCVPISNHLYFYWYRQILGQKVEFLVSFYNNEISEKSEIFDDQFSVERPDGSNFTLKIRSTKLEDSAMYFCASSERRDRDNEQFFGPGTRLTVL.

The chain recombines TRBV11-2 with TRBJ2-1; possible D gene TRBD1, 6 bases. V lost 5 bases and J lost 8, with 16 bases in between. Germline V gene sequence: CDR1 SGHAT, CDR2 FQNNGV. CDR3 length: 14 amino acids. In DNA, the CDR3 is TGTGCCAGCAGCCTAGCCCAGACAGGCCATGAGCAGTTCTTC. Encoded protein: CASSLAQTGHEQFF.

This clone has only a few counts. The chain is built from TRBV7-2 and TRBJ1-3; possible D gene TRBD1, 5 bases. Germline V CDR1 and CDR2: SGHTA, FQGNSA. The CDR3 extends over 14 amino acids. V gave up 3 bases and J gave up 1 base, with 7 bases separating them. CDR3 DNA sequence: TGTGCCAGCAGCTTGGGGGGTTCTGGAAACACCATATATTTT. This sequence encodes CASSLGGSGNTIYF.

This clone was seen just once. The CDR3: CASNRLAGGKDTQYF. The CDR3 coding sequence is TGTGCCAGCAACCGACTAGCGGGGGGGAAAGATACGCAGTATTTT. The rearrangement uses TRBV9 and TRBJ2-3; TRBD2 matches 14 bases. Germline lookup yields CDR1 SGDLS and CDR2 YYNGEE. The CDR3 runs 15 residues. The V and J ends lost 6 bases and 5 bases, in that order; junction bases with no gene match: 5.

V usage is TRBV7-3 and J usage is TRBJ1-1, with D possibly matching TRBD1 (5 bases). The CDR3 covers 14 residues. Germline values: CDR1 SGHTA, CDR2 FQGTGA. V gave up 1 base and J gave up 6 bases, with 12 bases separating them. CDR3 in amino acids: CASSLMGTSPEAFF. Here the CDR3 DNA reads TGTGCCAGCAGCTTAATGGGGACTTCACCTGAAGCTTTCTTT.

This chain uses TRBV5-1 with TRBJ1-4; TRBD1 matches at 7 bases. CDR1 is SGHRS, CDR2 YFSETQ, per germline. V was pared by 4 bases and J by 7 bases, with 7 bases of the junction left unmatched. This CDR3 has 14 residues. CDR3 region: CASSIGQAREKLFF. CDR3 bases: TGCGCCAGCAGCATCGGACAGGCGCGTGAAAAACTGTTTTTT. Together with reference TRBV5-1 and TRBJ1-4, the CDR3 gives the full variable domain: KAGVTQTPRYLIKTRGQQVTLSCSPISGHRSVSWYQQTPGQGLQFLFEYFSETQRNKGNFPGRFSGRQFSNSRSEMNVSTLELGDSALYLCASSIGQAREKLFFGSGTQLSVL.

The chain joins TRBV4-2 to TRBJ1-5, with 7 positions matching TRBD1. CDR3 length equals 16 residues. Trimming cost V 0 bases and J 4 bases; bases outside gene matches: 6. Germline values: CDR1 LGHNA, CDR2 YNFKEQ. CDR3 in amino acids: CASSQDGGTENQPQHF. In nucleotides, the CDR3 is TGTGCCAGCAGCCAAGATGGGGGGACAGAGAATCAGCCCCAGCATTTT.

J is TRBJ1-2 and V is TRBV6-1, with D maybe TRBD1 (6 bases). This CDR3 has 15 amino acids. The germline CDR1 and CDR2 sequences are MNHNS and SASEGT. V was shortened by 2 bases and J by 4 bases, with 14 bases between the two germline ends. CDR3 sequence: CASSESRTAIYGYTF. The DNA of the CDR3 is TGTGCCAGCAGTGAATCAAGGACAGCGATCTATGGCTACACCTTC.

The chain is built from TRBV5-1 and TRBJ2-1; weak D call: TRBD2 (6 bases). The CDR3 has 14 residues. V dropped 6 bases and J dropped 3 bases, with 13 bases sitting between them. From germline, CDR1 is SGHRS and CDR2 YFSETQ. CDR3 bases: TGCGCCAGCAATCGCTGGGGGGACTACAATGAGCAGTTCTTC. Encoded protein: CASNRWGDYNEQFF. Full variable domain (outside the CDR3, taken from reference TRBV5-1 and TRBJ2-1): KAGVTQTPRYLIKTRGQQVTLSCSPISGHRSVSWYQQTPGQGLQFLFEYFSETQRNKGNFPGRFSGRQFSNSRSEMNVSTLELGDSALYLCASNRWGDYNEQFFGPGTRLTVL.

The genes are TRBV5-5 and TRBJ2-7, with a possible D match to TRBD1 (6 bases). Germline loops: CDR1 SGHKS, CDR2 YYEKEE (reference sequence). The CDR3 contains 12 residues. Trimming took off 4 bases at V and 4 bases at J, with 9 bases between the two ends. In DNA form, the CDR3 reads TGTGCCAGCAGCCGCGACAGGTACGAGCAGTACTTC. It yields the protein CASSRDRYEQYF.

This chain uses TRBV10-3 with TRBJ1-2, with D possibly TRBD1 on 6 matching bases. V shed 3 bases and J shed 2 bases, with 13 bases lying between them. The CDR3 spans 15 residues. In germline, CDR1 is ENHRY, CDR2 SYGVKD. CDR3 DNA: TGTGCCATCAGTGATTCAGGGGCCACAAACTATGGCTACACCTTC. This gives the protein CAISDSGATNYGYTF.

The chain joins TRBV19 to TRBJ1-2; 10 bases map to TRBD1. V lost 5 bases and J lost 4; bases outside the gene matches: 7. This CDR3 is built from 15 residues. CDR1 and CDR2 (germline): LNHDA, SQIVND (reference sequence). CDR3 sequence (DNA): TGTGCCAGTAGTCCCCAGGGACAGGGGACCTATGGCTACACCTTC. It encodes CASSPQGQGTYGYTF.

For the CDR3, the DNA is TGTGCCAGCAGCTTAGTTTACGACAGATCTTACGAGCAGTACTTC. This codes for CASSLVYDRSYEQYF. The chain links TRBV7-2 to TRBJ2-7; a possible D gene is TRBD1 (5 bases). With 1 base removed from V and 4 bases from J, the gap between germline ends came to 14 bases. This CDR3 has 15 amino acids. Germline V gives CDR1 SGHTA, CDR2 FQGNSA.

The V and J genes are TRBV18 and TRBJ2-5, with D perhaps matching TRBD2 (5 bases). Germline CDR1 and CDR2: KGHSH and LQKENI. V lost 3 bases, J lost 5 bases, and 10 bases lay in between. The CDR3 is 13 amino acids. The CDR3 sequence: CASSPTSSETQYF. Here the CDR3 DNA reads TGTGCCAGCTCACCTACTAGTTCGGAGACCCAGTACTTC.

The chain combines TRBV23-1 with TRBJ2-2, with 8 bases that match TRBD1. TRBV23-1 is classed as an ORF, of uncertain function. CDR3 length equals 13 residues. The V gene end was trimmed by 8 bases and the J gene end by 4 bases; junction bases not matched to a gene: 3. CDR3 sequence (DNA): TGCGCCAGCCCCACAGGGGGCACCGGGGAGCTGTTTTTT. The encoded protein is CASPTGGTGELFF.

The rearrangement uses TRBV23-1 and TRBJ2-4; tentatively, D is TRBD1 (5 bases). TRBV23-1 is treated as an ORF (open reading frame) with a function not yet certain. The germline V and J ends were trimmed by 1 base and 1 base, with 23 bases remaining between them. The CDR3 length is 20 residues. CDR3 protein: CASSQFSAGPHRVAKNIQYF. In DNA, the CDR3 is TGCGCCAGCAGTCAATTTTCGGCAGGGCCCCACCGGGTGGCCAAAAACATTCAGTACTTC.

This rearrangement joins TRBV9 to TRBJ1-6; 7 bases agree with TRBD1. J lost 7 bases, V lost 3 bases, and 7 bases had no gene match. The CDR3 is made up of 15 amino acids. Germline V gene sequence: CDR1 SGDLS, CDR2 YYNGEE. The CDR3 DNA is TGTGCCAGCAGCGCACTCAGGGGGACGAATTCACCCCTCCACTTT. Amino acids: CASSALRGTNSPLHF.

The count of this clone is one. The CDR3 is CASSLNRDAYNSPLHF. DNA for the CDR3: TGTGCCAGCAGCCTCAACAGGGATGCGTATAATTCACCCCTCCACTTT. This chain links TRBV7-8 with TRBJ1-6; TRBD1 might be the D (6 bases). This CDR3 contains 16 residues. V dropped 5 bases and J dropped 4 bases, with 15 bases sitting between them. Germline V CDR1 and CDR2: SGHVS, FQNEAQ.

The J gene is TRBJ1-5, the V gene TRBV5-1; 7 nucleotides line up with TRBD1. CDR3 size: 15 residues. Trimming took 3 bases from V and 3 from J; bases not matched to a gene: 6. CDR1 is SGHRS, CDR2 YFSETQ, per germline. CDR3 DNA sequence: TGCGCCAGCAGCTCTGGGACAGATACCAATCAGCCCCAGCATTTT. It yields the protein CASSSGTDTNQPQHF. The complete variable domain, with remaining parts taken from reference TRBV5-1 and TRBJ1-5, reads KAGVTQTPRYLIKTRGQQVTLSCSPISGHRSVSWYQQTPGQGLQFLFEYFSETQRNKGNFPGRFSGRQFSNSRSEMNVSTLELGDSALYLCASSSGTDTNQPQHFGDGTRLSIL.

This chain links TRBV4-1 with TRBJ2-5, with TRBD2 identical over 11 bases. The germline gives CDR1 MGHRA, CDR2 YSYEKL. J lost 5 bases, V lost 3 bases, and 2 bases had no gene match. This CDR3 spans 14 amino acids. CDR3 nucleotides: TGCGCCAGCAGCCAGACTAGCGGGGTTGAGACCCAGTACTTC. Amino acid sequence: CASSQTSGVETQYF.

This sequence joins TRBV7-9 and TRBJ2-7; possibly TRBD1 for D (5 bases). CDR1 is SEHNR and CDR2 is FQNEAQ in the germline V gene (reference sequence). V lost 7 bases, J lost 3 bases, and 19 bases lay in between. The CDR3 extends over 15 amino acids. The CDR3 reads CASTQLGQDNYEQYF. CDR3 bases: TGTGCCAGCACCCAGTTGGGGCAGGATAACTACGAGCAGTACTTC. The whole variable domain, remainder taken from reference TRBV7-9 and TRBJ2-7, is DTGVSQNPRHKITKRGQNVTFRCDPISEHNRLYWYRQTLGQGPEFLTYFQNEAQLEKSRLLSDRFSAERPKGSFSTLEIQRTEQGDSAMYLCASTQLGQDNYEQYFGPGTRLTVT.

The genes are TRBV7-2 and TRBJ2-4; TRBD2 aligns across 12 bases. The CDR3 is 18 amino acids. The germline V gene has CDR1 SGHTA and CDR2 FQGNSA. V shed 1 base, J shed 1 base, and the junction held 5 bases outside the gene matches. CDR3 nucleotides: TGTGCCAGCAGCTTAGTGACTAGCGGGGGTGGGGCCAAAAACATTCAGTACTTC. Amino acids: CASSLVTSGGGAKNIQYF.